Listed here is a single TCR beta chain. This CDR3 contains 15 residues. The junction had 5 bases not matched to a gene; V was cut back by 6 bases and J by 0 bases. Germline-derived CDR1 and CDR2 are MNHEY and SMNVEV (reference sequence). The data are from a study of CD8 T cells in ankylosing spondylitis. A quantitative 5'-RACE method, one with molecular barcodes, was used to make TCR beta libraries. In TCRdb, the 5' RACE reads were re-called with MiXCR into one record per CDR3 protein. This table holds about 280,000 distinct CDR3 sequences, 20% found once. The gene calls are TRBV27 and TRBJ1-5; TRBD1 matches at 7 bases. The specimen was blood, either unsorted or a sorted T cell fraction (not recorded which). The TCR sequence derives from a male donor with ankylosing spondylitis or in good health (not recorded which). CDR3 sequence: CASRKGQNSNQPQHF. CDR3 nucleotide sequence: TGTGCCAGCAGAAAGGGACAGAATAGCAATCAGCCCCAGCATTTT.